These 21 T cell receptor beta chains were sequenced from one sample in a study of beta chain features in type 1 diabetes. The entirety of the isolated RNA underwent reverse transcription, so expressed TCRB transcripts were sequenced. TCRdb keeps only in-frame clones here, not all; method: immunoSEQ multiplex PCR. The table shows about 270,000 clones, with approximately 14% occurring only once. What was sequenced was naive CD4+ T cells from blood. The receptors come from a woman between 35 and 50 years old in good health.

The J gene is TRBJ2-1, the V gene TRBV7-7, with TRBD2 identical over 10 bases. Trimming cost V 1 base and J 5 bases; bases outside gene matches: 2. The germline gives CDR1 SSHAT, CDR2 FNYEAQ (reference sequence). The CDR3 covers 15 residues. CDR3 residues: CASSLGLAGDNEQFF. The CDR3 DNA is TGTGCCAGCAGCTTAGGACTAGCGGGTGACAATGAGCAGTTCTTC.

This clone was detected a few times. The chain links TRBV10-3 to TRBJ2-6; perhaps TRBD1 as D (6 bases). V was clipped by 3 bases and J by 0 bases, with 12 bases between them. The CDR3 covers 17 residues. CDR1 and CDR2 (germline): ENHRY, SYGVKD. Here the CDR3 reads CAISEDRTSSGANVLTF. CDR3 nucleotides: TGTGCCATCAGTGAAGACAGGACAAGCTCTGGGGCCAACGTCCTGACTTTC.

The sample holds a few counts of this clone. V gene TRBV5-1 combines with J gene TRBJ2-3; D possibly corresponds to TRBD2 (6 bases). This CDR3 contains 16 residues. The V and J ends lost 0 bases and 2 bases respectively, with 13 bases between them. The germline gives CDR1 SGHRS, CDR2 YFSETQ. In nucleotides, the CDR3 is TGCGCCAGCAGCTTGGGGGCCGGGACTCCCACAGATACGCAGTATTTT. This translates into CASSLGAGTPTDTQYF.

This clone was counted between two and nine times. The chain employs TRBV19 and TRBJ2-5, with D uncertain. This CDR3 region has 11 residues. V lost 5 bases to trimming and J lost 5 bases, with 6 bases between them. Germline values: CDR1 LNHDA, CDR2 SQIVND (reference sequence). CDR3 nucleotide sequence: TGTGCCAGTAGTGCGTGGGAGACCCAGTACTTC. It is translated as CASSAWETQYF. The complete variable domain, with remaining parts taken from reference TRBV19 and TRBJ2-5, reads DGGITQSPKYLFRKEGQNVTLSCEQNLNHDAMYWYRQDPGQGLRLIYYSQIVNDFQKGDIAEGYSVSREKKESFPLTVTSAQKNPTAFYLCASSAWETQYFGPGTRLLVL.

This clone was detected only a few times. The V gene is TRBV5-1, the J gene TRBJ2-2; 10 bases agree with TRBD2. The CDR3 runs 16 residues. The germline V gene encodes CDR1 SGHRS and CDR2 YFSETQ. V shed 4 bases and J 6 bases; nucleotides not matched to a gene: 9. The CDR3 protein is CASSRSGGVVPGELFF. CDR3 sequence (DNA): TGCGCCAGCAGCCGGAGCGGGGGGGTTGTGCCCGGGGAGCTGTTTTTT.

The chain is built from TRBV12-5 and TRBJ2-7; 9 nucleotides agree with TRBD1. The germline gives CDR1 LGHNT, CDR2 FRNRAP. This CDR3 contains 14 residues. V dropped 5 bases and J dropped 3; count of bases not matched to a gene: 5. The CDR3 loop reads CASGLGQGGYEQYF. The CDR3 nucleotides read TGTGCTAGTGGTCTGGGACAGGGTGGCTACGAGCAGTACTTC.

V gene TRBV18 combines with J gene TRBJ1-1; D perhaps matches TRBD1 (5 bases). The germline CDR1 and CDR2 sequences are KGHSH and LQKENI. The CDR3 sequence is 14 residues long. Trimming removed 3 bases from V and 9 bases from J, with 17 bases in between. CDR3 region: CASSPREEGGQAFF. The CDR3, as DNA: TGTGCCAGCTCACCCAGGGAGGAAGGAGGCCAAGCTTTCTTT. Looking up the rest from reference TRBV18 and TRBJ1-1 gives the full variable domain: NAGVMQNPRHLVRRRGQEARLRCSPMKGHSHVYWYRQLPEEGLKFMVYLQKENIIDESGMPKERFSAEFPKEGPSILRIQQVVRGDSAAYFCASSPREEGGQAFFGQGTRLTVV.

The DNA for the CDR3 is TGTGCCAGTAGTATAGGAGGGGGAAGCACAGATACGCAGTATTTT. This translates into CASSIGGGSTDTQYF. The chain recombines TRBV19 with TRBJ2-3; tentatively, D is TRBD1 (6 bases). V was clipped by 1 base and J by 0 bases, with 8 bases between them. The CDR3 covers 15 residues. The germline V gene encodes CDR1 LNHDA and CDR2 SQIVND (reference sequence).

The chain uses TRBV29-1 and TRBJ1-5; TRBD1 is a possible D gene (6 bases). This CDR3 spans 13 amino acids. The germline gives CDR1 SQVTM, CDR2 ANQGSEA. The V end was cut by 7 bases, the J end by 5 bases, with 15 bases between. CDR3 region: CSASTGMDQPQHF. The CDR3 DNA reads TGCAGCGCCTCGACAGGTATGGATCAGCCCCAGCATTTT.

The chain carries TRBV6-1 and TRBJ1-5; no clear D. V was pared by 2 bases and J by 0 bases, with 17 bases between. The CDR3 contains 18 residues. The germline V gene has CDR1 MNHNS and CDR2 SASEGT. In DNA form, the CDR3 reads TGTGCCAGCAGTGAACGCCGGATTGGGCAGGCTAGCAATCAGCCCCAGCATTTT. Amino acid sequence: CASSERRIGQASNQPQHF.

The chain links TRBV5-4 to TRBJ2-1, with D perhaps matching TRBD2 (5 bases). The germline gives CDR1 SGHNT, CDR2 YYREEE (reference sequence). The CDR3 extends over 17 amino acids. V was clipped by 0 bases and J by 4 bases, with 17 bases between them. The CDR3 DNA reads TGTGCCAGCAGCTTGGCCGTCGACTCGCGAGGGTACAATGAGCAGTTCTTC. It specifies CASSLAVDSRGYNEQFF.

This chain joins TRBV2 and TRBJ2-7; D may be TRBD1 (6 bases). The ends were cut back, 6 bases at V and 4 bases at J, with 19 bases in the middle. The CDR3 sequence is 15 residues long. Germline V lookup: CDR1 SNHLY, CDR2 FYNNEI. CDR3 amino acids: CASRDRPSSLYEQYF. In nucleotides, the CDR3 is TGTGCCAGCAGGGACAGACCCTCCTCCCTTTACGAGCAGTACTTC. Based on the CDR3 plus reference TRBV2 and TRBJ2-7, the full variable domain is EPEVTQTPSHQVTQMGQEVILRCVPISNHLYFYWYRQILGQKVEFLVSFYNNEISEKSEIFDDQFSVERPDGSNFTLKIRSTKLEDSAMYFCASRDRPSSLYEQYFGPGTRLTVT.

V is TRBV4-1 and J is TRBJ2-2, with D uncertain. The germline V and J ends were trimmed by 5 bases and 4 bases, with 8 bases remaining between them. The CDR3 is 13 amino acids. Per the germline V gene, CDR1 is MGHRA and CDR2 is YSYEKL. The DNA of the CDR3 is TGCGCCAGCAGCTCCACAACCACCGGGGAGCTGTTTTTT. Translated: CASSSTTTGELFF.

The DNA for the CDR3 is TGCGCCAGCAGCTTCCGCATAGCGGGGGGGCGAACAGATACGCAGTATTTT. It is translated as CASSFRIAGGRTDTQYF. The V and J genes are TRBV5-1 and TRBJ2-3, with 11 bases fitting TRBD2. The CDR3 sequence is 17 residues long. Germline CDR1 SGHRS, CDR2 YFSETQ. J was trimmed by 3 bases and V by 2 bases; bases with no gene match: 8.

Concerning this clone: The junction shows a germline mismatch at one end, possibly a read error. CDR3 sequence: CASRLVRGGWNTEAFF. The CDR3 coding sequence is TGTGCCAGCAGATTAGTAAGGGGGGGCTGGAACACTGAAGCTTTCTTT. The chain carries TRBV11-2 and TRBJ1-1; D is possibly TRBD1 (6 bases). The CDR3 is 16 amino acids. The germline CDR1 and CDR2 sequences are SGHAT and FQNNGV.

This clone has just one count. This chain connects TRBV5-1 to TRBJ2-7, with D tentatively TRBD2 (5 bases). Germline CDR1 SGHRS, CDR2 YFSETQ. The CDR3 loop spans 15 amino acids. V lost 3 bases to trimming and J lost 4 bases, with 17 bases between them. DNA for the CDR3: TGCGCCAGCAGCTCCCTGCCCGGGGTCTCATACGAGCAGTACTTC. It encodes CASSSLPGVSYEQYF. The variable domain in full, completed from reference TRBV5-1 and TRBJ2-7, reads KAGVTQTPRYLIKTRGQQVTLSCSPISGHRSVSWYQQTPGQGLQFLFEYFSETQRNKGNFPGRFSGRQFSNSRSEMNVSTLELGDSALYLCASSSLPGVSYEQYFGPGTRLTVT.

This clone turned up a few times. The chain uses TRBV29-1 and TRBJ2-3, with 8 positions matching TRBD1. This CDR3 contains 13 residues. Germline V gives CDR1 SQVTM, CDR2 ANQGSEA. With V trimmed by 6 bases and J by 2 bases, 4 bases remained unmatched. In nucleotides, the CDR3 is TGCAGCGTCCAGGGGGCGAACACAGATACGCAGTATTTT. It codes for CSVQGANTDTQYF.

The CDR3 sequence: CATTQRGREGEDGYTF. For the CDR3, the DNA is TGTGCCACCACCCAACGAGGGAGGGAGGGCGAGGATGGCTACACCTTC. This sequence joins TRBV15 and TRBJ1-2; D is ambiguous. CDR3 size: 16 residues. V lost 7 bases and J lost 6, with 24 bases in between. From germline, CDR1 is LNHNV and CDR2 YYDKDF (reference sequence).

CDR3 residues: CASSPSAGRTYEQYF. CDR3 nucleotide sequence: TGCGCCAGCAGCCCATCTGCCGGGAGGACCTACGAGCAGTACTTC. The rearrangement joins TRBV4-1 to TRBJ2-7, with 7 bases fitting TRBD2. V gave up 4 bases and J gave up 2 bases; unmatched junction bases: 8. Germline values: CDR1 MGHRA, CDR2 YSYEKL. This CDR3 contains 15 residues.

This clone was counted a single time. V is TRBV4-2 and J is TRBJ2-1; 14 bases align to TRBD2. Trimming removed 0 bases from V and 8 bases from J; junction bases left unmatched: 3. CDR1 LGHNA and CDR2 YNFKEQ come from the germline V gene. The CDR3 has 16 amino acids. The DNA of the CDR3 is TGTGCCAGCAGCCAAGATGGGACTAGCGGGGGCTATGAGCAGTTCTTC. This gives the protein CASSQDGTSGGYEQFF.

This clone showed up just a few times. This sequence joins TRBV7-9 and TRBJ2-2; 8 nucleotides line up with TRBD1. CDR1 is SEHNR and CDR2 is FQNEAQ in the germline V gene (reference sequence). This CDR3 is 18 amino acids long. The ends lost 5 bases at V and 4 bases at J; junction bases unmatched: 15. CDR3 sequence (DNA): TGTGCCAGCAGCCGTCGACTGACAGGGGCGGTTTTCACCGGGGAGCTGTTTTTT. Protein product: CASSRRLTGAVFTGELFF.